Listed below are T cell receptor beta chains from one sample, sequenced in a study of cytomegalovirus exposure and HLA in healthy donors. The protocol was immunoSEQ multiplex PCR, while the TCRdb copy is restricted to in-frame clones and leaves out a portion. The data hold about 140,000 clones, with almost 80% observed a single time. The sample consisted of PBMCs. The receptors stem from a young woman in good health and CMV-seronegative. Each CDR3 is given with its conserved first and last residue.

length,V,CDR3
18,TRBV11-2,CASSTRTSTGRARNEQFF
13,TRBV15,CATGRGGTDTQYF
14,TRBV25-1,CASRAPGGGNTIYF
17,TRBV18,CASSPLRQGQADTEAFF
15,TRBV2,CASSGTQGALDGYTF
15,TRBV11-2,CASSLLPGQPYEQYF
12,TRBV7-2,CASSFGNNEQFF
13,TRBV6-1,CASSPRGHTEAFF
15,TRBV2,CASRATGGTRDTQYF
15,TRBV6-1,CASSGATVDRNIQYF
11,TRBV11-2,CASTRQETQYF
15,TRBV9,CASSASGTGALVDTF